This TCR beta chain was recovered during a study of blood T cell repertoires in COVID-19. The overall study: Samples came from the United States, Italy and Spain, spanning acute and convalescent COVID-19. Nucleic acid was either cDNA or gDNA, and it came from T cells, B-cell-depleted T cells, or PBMCs.

The ends lost 4 bases at V and 2 bases at J; junction bases unmatched: 1. Germline V CDR1 and CDR2: SGHRS, YFSETQ. The CDR3 spans 14 residues. In the original workflow: Estimated nucleated cell counts came from reference gene primer amplification. TCRdb keeps only in-frame clones here, not all; method: immunoSEQ multiplex PCR. Clone size and V and J calls were adopted from that table, with D and trimming inferred from the DNA. Seen here are 150,000 to 190,000 clones, roughly 84% observed once, and the top ten hold about 8.9%. V and J are TRBV5-1 and TRBJ1-3; 9 nucleotides agree with TRBD1. This TCR derives from a woman between 45 and 65 years old with acute or convalescent COVID-19. Sequencing was carried out using peripheral blood. CDR3 coding DNA: TGCGCCAGCAGCCGGGACAGGGCTGGAAACACCATATATTTT. Amino acid sequence: CASSRDRAGNTIYF.